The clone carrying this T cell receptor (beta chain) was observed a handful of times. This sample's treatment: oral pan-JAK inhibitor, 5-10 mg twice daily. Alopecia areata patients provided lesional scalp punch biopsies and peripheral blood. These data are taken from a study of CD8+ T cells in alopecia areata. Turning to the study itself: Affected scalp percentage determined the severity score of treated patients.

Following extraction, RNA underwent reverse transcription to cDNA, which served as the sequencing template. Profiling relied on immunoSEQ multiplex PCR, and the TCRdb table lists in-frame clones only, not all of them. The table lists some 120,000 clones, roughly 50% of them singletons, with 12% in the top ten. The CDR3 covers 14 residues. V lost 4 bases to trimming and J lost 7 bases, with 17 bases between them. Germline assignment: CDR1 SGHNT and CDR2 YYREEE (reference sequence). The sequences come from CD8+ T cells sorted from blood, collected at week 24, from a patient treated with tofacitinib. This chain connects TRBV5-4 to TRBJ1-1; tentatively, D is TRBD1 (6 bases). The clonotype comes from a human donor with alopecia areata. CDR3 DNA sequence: TGTGCCAGCAGCCTAAGCCAGGGGCTGGGTGAAGCTTTCTTT. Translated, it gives CASSLSQGLGEAFF.